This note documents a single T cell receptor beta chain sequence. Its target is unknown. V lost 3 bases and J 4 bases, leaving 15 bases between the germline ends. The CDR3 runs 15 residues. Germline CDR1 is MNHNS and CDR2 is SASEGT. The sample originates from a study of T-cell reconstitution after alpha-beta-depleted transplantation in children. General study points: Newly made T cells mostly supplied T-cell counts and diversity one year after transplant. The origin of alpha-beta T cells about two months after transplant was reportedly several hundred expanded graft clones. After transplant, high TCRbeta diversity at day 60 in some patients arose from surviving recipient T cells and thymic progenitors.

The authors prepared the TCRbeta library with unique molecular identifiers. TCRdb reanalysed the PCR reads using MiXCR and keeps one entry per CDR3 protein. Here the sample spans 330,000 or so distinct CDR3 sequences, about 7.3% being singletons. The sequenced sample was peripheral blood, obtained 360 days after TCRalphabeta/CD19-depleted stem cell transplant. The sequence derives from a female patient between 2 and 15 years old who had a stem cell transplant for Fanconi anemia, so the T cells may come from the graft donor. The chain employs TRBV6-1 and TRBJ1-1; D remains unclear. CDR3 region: CASSETFSGTTEAFF. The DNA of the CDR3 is TGTGCCAGCAGTGAGACTTTCTCTGGTACCACTGAAGCTTTCTTT.